This T cell receptor (beta chain) is from a study of blood T cell repertoires in COVID-19 (dated by TCRdb to 2020 to 2021). Context from the whole study: Samples from collaborators originated in the United States, Italy and Spain and spanned both the acute and convalescent phases of COVID-19. Where available, HLA class I and class II types were taken from metadata supplied by the sample provider and were not determined by assay-based typing. The samples were drawn from two sources: the first 160 participants of the ongoing ImmuneRACE study, and 1,000 to 1,500 subjects contributed by 6 global collaborators. The material from the prospective study consisted of cDNA or gDNA derived from T cells, B-cell-depleted T cells, or PBMCs. The dataset comprised deeply sampled blood TCRbeta repertoires from subjects exposed to, actively infected with, or recovered from COVID-19. The repertoires were released in a freely available public database meant as a resource for research on the immune response to SARS-CoV-2. The sample metadata nearly always contained a de-identified subject ID, COVID-19 status, age in years and sex. Study-wide findings and limitations: How much clinical and demographic metadata was included differed by source and by participant, and the metadata was provided uncurated.

CDR1 and CDR2, looked up from the germline V gene, are SGHTA and FQGNSA. The CDR3 covers 15 residues, taking in both the cysteine and the phenylalanine. CDR3 DNA only is kept here, 45 bases in frame from base 1. V is trimmed back by 5 bases and J by 4 bases, and the junction contains 9 bases that no gene match accounts for. The immunoSEQ Assay, a bias-controlled multiplex PCR, was used to amplify TCRbeta CDR3 regions from genomic DNA. Regarding the original processing steps: Within the assay, amplification of reference gene primers was used to estimate how many nucleated cells each sample contained. To quantify the absolute abundance of each unique TCRbeta CDR3 rearrangement, sequence reads were collapsed and filtered. For each sample, productive Simpson clonality was calculated as the square root of Simpson's diversity index across productive rearrangements. Not all clones reach the TCRdb copy of this immuneACCESS table, which keeps in-frame sequences only. Checked studies attribute under half of the gap to unresolved V genes and leave the rest unexplained. V and J calls and clone size follow that table, whereas D and trimming were derived from the DNA. Within this sample are about 200,000 clones, with more than 75% of them counted one time only. The ten largest clones add up to 7.5% to 9.5% of the sample.

One collaborating source in Seattle enrolled patients while the patients were actively infected and followed the patients over time throughout the course of disease. Each collaborating institution followed its own protocols to collect whole blood in K2EDTA tubes. For TCRbeta analysis, collaborators shipped samples in one of three forms: frozen whole blood, isolated PBMCs, or DNA extracted from either of those sample types. On this clone: Its binding antigen is unknown. No quality values exist for individual bases; no much larger clone is one base distant.

Sequencing was done on a sample of peripheral blood. The TCR originated in a woman older than 75 with COVID-19, enrolled during active disease. Recombination joined TRBV7-2 with TRBJ2-7, with 9 central nucleotides matching TRBD1. The DNA sequence is given as TGTGCCAGCAGCCTAGGGACAGGGCCCCAATACGAGCAGTACTTC. Its amino acids are CASSLGTGPQYEQYF.